The rows below give T cell receptor beta chains drawn from one sample of a study of cytomegalovirus exposure and HLA in healthy donors. The method was immunoSEQ multiplex PCR; TCRdb's version includes in-frame clones alone and lacks a portion of them. The table lists some 180,000 clones, more than 60% of them singletons, with less than 1.5% in the top ten. The sample was PBMCs. Receptor source: a man aged 18 to 35 in good health and CMV-seronegative. Each CDR3 is given with its conserved first and last residue. A D gene is named only where the DNA matches it firmly. Size values are once, few and many counts, or a class for expanded clones, and some rows have none.

CDR3 DNA: TGTGCCAGCAGCCAAGATGTGGCGGGAGGAGAGCAGTTCTTC; CDR3 protein: CASSQDVAGGEQFF; D gene: TRBD2; clone size: .; J gene: TRBJ2-1; V gene: TRBV4-2
CDR3 DNA: TGTGCCAGCAGCAGGGGGACCGAGCAGTACTTC; CDR3 protein: CASSRGTEQYF; D gene: TRBD1; clone size: once; J gene: TRBJ2-7; V gene: TRBV6-1
CDR3 DNA: TGTGCCTGGAGGCGGGACAGGCCCTACGAGCAGTACTTC; CDR3 protein: CAWRRDRPYEQYF; D gene: TRBD1; clone size: .; J gene: TRBJ2-7; V gene: TRBV30
CDR3 DNA: TGTGCCAGCAGTTTAGTGGGGGGGTACACTGAAGCTTTCTTT; CDR3 protein: CASSLVGGYTEAFF; D gene: .; clone size: few; J gene: TRBJ1-1; V gene: TRBV27
CDR3 DNA: TGTGCCACCTCAGGGGCTTATTATCAGCCCCAGCATTTT; CDR3 protein: CATSGAYYQPQHF; D gene: .; clone size: .; J gene: TRBJ1-5; V gene: TRBV15
CDR3 DNA: TGTGCCAGCAGTTACGTCGGGGACACAGATACGCAGTATTTT; CDR3 protein: CASSYVGDTDTQYF; D gene: .; clone size: few; J gene: TRBJ2-3; V gene: TRBV6-5
CDR3 DNA: TGTGCCAGCAGCCAAGAGAGTCTAGCGGAGGGCGAGCAGTACTTC; CDR3 protein: CASSQESLAEGEQYF; D gene: TRBD2; clone size: .; J gene: TRBJ2-7; V gene: TRBV4-2
CDR3 DNA: TGTGCCAGCAGTCGGGGACAGGGGATTGGCGAGCAGTACTTC; CDR3 protein: CASSRGQGIGEQYF; D gene: TRBD1; clone size: .; J gene: TRBJ2-7; V gene: TRBV27
CDR3 DNA: TGTGCCAGCACCCCAGGGTGGAATGCCTACGAGCAGTACTTC; CDR3 protein: CASTPGWNAYEQYF; D gene: .; clone size: few; J gene: TRBJ2-7; V gene: TRBV7-9
CDR3 DNA: TGTGCCAGTAGTATCCGGACTAGCGGGACCTACGAGCAGTACTTC; CDR3 protein: CASSIRTSGTYEQYF; D gene: TRBD2; clone size: .; J gene: TRBJ2-7; V gene: TRBV19
CDR3 DNA: TGTGCCTGGAGTGTACCAGGGCTCTCCTACGAGCAGTACTTC; CDR3 protein: CAWSVPGLSYEQYF; D gene: .; clone size: .; J gene: TRBJ2-7; V gene: TRBV30
CDR3 DNA: TGTGCCAGCAGCGCCGCCGGGACAGGGGCCATCTACGAGCAGTACTTC; CDR3 protein: CASSAAGTGAIYEQYF; D gene: TRBD1; clone size: .; J gene: TRBJ2-7; V gene: TRBV9
CDR3 DNA: TGCGCCAGCAGCCGTCAGGACAGAGCCTACGAGCAGTACTTC; CDR3 protein: CASSRQDRAYEQYF; D gene: .; clone size: .; J gene: TRBJ2-7; V gene: TRBV5-1
CDR3 DNA: TGTGCCAGCAGCTTGGGCCGCACGGACCAAGAGACCCAGTACTTC; CDR3 protein: CASSLGRTDQETQYF; D gene: .; clone size: .; J gene: TRBJ2-5; V gene: TRBV7-2
CDR3 DNA: TGTGCCATCAGTTTTTCCCCGGGTTCCTACGAGCAGTACTTC; CDR3 protein: CAISFSPGSYEQYF; D gene: .; clone size: .; J gene: TRBJ2-7; V gene: TRBV10-3
CDR3 DNA: TGTGCCAGCAGATCGGTCCGGGGGGGGACCCTTTACGAGCAGTACTTC; CDR3 protein: CASRSVRGGTLYEQYF; D gene: TRBD2; clone size: once; J gene: TRBJ2-7; V gene: TRBV11-2
CDR3 DNA: TGTGCCAGCAAACCTCCGGACAGTTCTGGAAACACCATATATTTT; CDR3 protein: CASKPPDSSGNTIYF; D gene: .; clone size: .; J gene: TRBJ1-3; V gene: TRBV7-9
CDR3 DNA: TGTGCCAGCAGCCCACGACAGGGGACCTACAATGAGCAGTTCTTC; CDR3 protein: CASSPRQGTYNEQFF; D gene: TRBD1; clone size: .; J gene: TRBJ2-1; V gene: TRBV7-2
CDR3 DNA: TGTGCCAGTAGTAGAACAGCATACTACGAGCAGTACTTC; CDR3 protein: CASSRTAYYEQYF; D gene: .; clone size: .; J gene: TRBJ2-7; V gene: TRBV19
CDR3 DNA: TGTGCCAGTACGGATGACAGCCGCTTACAAACTGAAGCTTTCTTT; CDR3 protein: CASTDDSRLQTEAFF; D gene: .; clone size: .; J gene: TRBJ1-1; V gene: TRBV19
CDR3 DNA: TGCGCCTGCAACAGGGGTGGGGAAGAGACCCAGTACTTC; CDR3 protein: CACNRGGEETQYF; D gene: TRBD1; clone size: .; J gene: TRBJ2-5; V gene: TRBV5-1
CDR3 DNA: TGTGCCAGCAGTGCAGGGCCCACAGATACGCAGTATTTT; CDR3 protein: CASSAGPTDTQYF; D gene: .; clone size: .; J gene: TRBJ2-3; V gene: TRBV6-4
CDR3 DNA: TGTGCCAGCAGTTACTACCATAGCTCCACAGATACGCAGTATTTT; CDR3 protein: CASSYYHSSTDTQYF; D gene: .; clone size: .; J gene: TRBJ2-3; V gene: TRBV6-5
CDR3 DNA: TGTGCCTGGAGTGAGCGAACCGGGGAGCTGTTTTTT; CDR3 protein: CAWSERTGELFF; D gene: .; clone size: .; J gene: TRBJ2-2; V gene: TRBV30